The clone carrying this T cell receptor (beta chain) occurred a few times. What it binds is unknown. The CDR3 is made up of 16 amino acids. Trimming shortened V by 3 bases and J by 1 base, and 15 bases separated the two germline ends. Germline V CDR1 and CDR2: MDHEN, SYDVKM. The data were taken from a study of tumor and adjacent non-tumor tissue in lung cancer. TCRbeta libraries were built with three rounds of nested PCR, modified from ARM-PCR. TCRdb passed the multiplex PCR reads through MiXCR, listing each CDR3 protein once. This table holds approximately 90,000 distinct CDR3 sequences, about 61% found once. Regarding the study as a whole: Patients with more diverse tumor TCRs had worse survival.

This sample's RNA came from whole unsorted tissue. Chemotherapy-naive patients with new lung cancer underwent thoracic surgery in China, August–November 2014. Sequenced material: lung tumor tissue. The TCR originated in a man aged 70 or older with non-small cell lung cancer. The J gene is TRBJ1-1, the V gene TRBV28; D is unresolved. CDR3 loop: CASSFRRSLPNTEAFF. Written as DNA, the CDR3 is TGTGCCAGCAGTTTTCGAAGGTCTTTACCGAACACTGAAGCTTTCTTT.